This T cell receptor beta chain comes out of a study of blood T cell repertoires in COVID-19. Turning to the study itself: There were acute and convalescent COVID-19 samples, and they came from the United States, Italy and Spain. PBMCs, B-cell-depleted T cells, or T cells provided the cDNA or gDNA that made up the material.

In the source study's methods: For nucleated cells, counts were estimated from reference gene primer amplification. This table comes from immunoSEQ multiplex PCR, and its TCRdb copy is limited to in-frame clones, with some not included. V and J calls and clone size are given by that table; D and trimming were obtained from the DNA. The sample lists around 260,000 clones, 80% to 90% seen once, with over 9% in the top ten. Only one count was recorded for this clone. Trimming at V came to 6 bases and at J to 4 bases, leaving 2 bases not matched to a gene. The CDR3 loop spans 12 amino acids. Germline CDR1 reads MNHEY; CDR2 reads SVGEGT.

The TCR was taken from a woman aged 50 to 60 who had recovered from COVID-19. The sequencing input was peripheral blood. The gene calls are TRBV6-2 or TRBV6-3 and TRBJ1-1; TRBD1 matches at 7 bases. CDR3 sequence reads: CASSDRVTEAFF. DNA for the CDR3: TGTGCCAGCAGCGACAGGGTCACTGAAGCTTTCTTT.